This TCR beta chain originates from a study of cytomegalovirus exposure and HLA in healthy donors. Study outcomes and limitations: It was reported that the classifier diagnosed cytomegalovirus status with high specificity and sensitivity in both the original and validation cohorts. The tendency of first-cohort TCR clusters to co-occur in the 120 or so validation repertoires was identified by a subsequent analysis. A few CMV-associated chains proved CMV antigen-specific in vitro.

TCRdb's copy holds only in-frame clones and misses some; the assay was immunoSEQ multiplex PCR. The table lists over 60,000 clones, approximately 93% of them singletons. The donors formed part of the 120-subject validation cohort, distinct from the roughly 660-subject first cohort. About this clone: Antigen specificity is unknown.

Sequencing was carried out using PBMCs. This TCR was sampled from a man in his late teens or twenties in good health and CMV-seropositive.

The CDR3, as DNA: TGTGCCTGGAGCCACACAGGGGATTTTAGGAAAAAACTGTTTTTT. This translates into CAWSHTGDFRKKLFF. This chain joins TRBV30 and TRBJ1-4, with 7 nucleotides matching TRBD1. With 3 bases clipped from V and 9 bases from J, the junction kept 13 bases outside the gene matches. CDR1 and CDR2 from the germline V gene are GTSNPN and SVGIG (reference sequence). The CDR3 extends over 15 amino acids. The full variable domain, rest sourced from reference TRBV30 and TRBJ1-4, is SQTIHQWPATLVQPVGSPLSLECTVEGTSNPNLYWYRQAAGRGLQLLFYSVGIGQISSEVPQNLSASRPQDRQFILSSKKLLLSDSGFYLCAWSHTGDFRKKLFFGSGTQLSVL.